The 30 T cell receptor beta chains below were found in one sample sequenced in a study of response to subunit inactivated influenza vaccine. In TCRdb, the RT-PCR reads were re-called with MiXCR into one record per CDR3 protein. The sample contains 550,000 to 650,000 distinct CDR3 sequences, 12% of which appear only once. This sample comprised PBMCs from blood, obtained on the day of vaccination. All receptors derive from a man between 50 and 59 years old who received an inactivated influenza vaccine.

The rearrangement uses TRBV21-1 and TRBJ2-7; the table's D gene call, TRBD1, was not cross checked with the DNA. TRBV21-1 is shown as a pseudogene. The CDR3 totals 15 residues. The CDR3 DNA sequence: TGTGCCAGCAGCTTGAGGGGGCTTCTCATCTACGAGCAGTACTTC. This gives the protein CASSLRGLLIYEQYF.

V gene TRBV20-1 combines with J gene TRBJ2-2; 8 bases align to TRBD1. CDR3 length: 14 amino acids. Germline trimming cut 5 bases from V and 5 bases from J; bases unmatched to any gene: 7. Looked up from germline, CDR1 is DFQATT and CDR2 is SNEGSKA (reference sequence). The CDR3: CSARTGQGTGELFF. Written as DNA, the CDR3 is TGCAGTGCTCGGACAGGGCAGGGGACCGGGGAGCTGTTTTTT.

In its sample, this clonotype was seen a few times. V is TRBV7-2 and J is TRBJ2-5; a possible D gene is TRBD2 (7 bases). The CDR3 length is 17 residues. V was shortened by 3 bases and J by 1 base, with 18 bases between the two germline ends. Germline V CDR1 and CDR2: SGHTA, FQGNSA. The CDR3 spells CASSFSPRGHLQETQYF. The CDR3, as DNA: TGTGCCAGCAGCTTCAGTCCGCGGGGGCACCTCCAAGAGACCCAGTACTTC.

This clonotype appeared a few times. V is TRBV20-1 and J is TRBJ2-7, with 8 bases identical to TRBD2. V was clipped by 3 bases and J by 2 bases; unmatched bases: 9. This CDR3 is built from 15 residues. From germline, CDR1 is DFQATT and CDR2 SNEGSKA (reference sequence). The CDR3 nucleotides are TGCAGTGCTAGGGGGTTAGCGGGAACCCCCTACGAGCAGTACTTC. Translating gives CSARGLAGTPYEQYF.

The table lists this clonotype with a few counts. V gene TRBV6-1 combines with J gene TRBJ2-2; the D is unclear. Per germline, CDR1 MNHNS and CDR2 SASEGT. The CDR3 sequence is 13 residues long. Trimming left V 7 bases short and J 4 bases short, with 10 bases between. CDR3 in amino acids: CASTAGVTGELFF. In DNA, the CDR3 is TGTGCCAGCACCGCAGGAGTCACCGGGGAGCTGTTTTTT.

In its sample, this clonotype was seen many times. The chain combines TRBV5-1 with TRBJ2-5; 7 bases are a match to TRBD1. This CDR3 has 13 residues. Germline assignment: CDR1 SGHRS and CDR2 YFSETQ. Trimming took 2 bases from V and 3 from J; bases not matched to a gene: 1. The CDR3 DNA is TGCGCCAGCAGCTTAGGACAGGAAGAGACCCAGTACTTC. Its protein is CASSLGQEETQYF.

The chain couples TRBV7-9 to TRBJ1-5, with D hard to call. This CDR3 comprises 13 residues. V was cut by 8 bases and J by 11 bases, with 19 bases left in between. Per germline, CDR1 SEHNR and CDR2 FQNEAQ (reference sequence). The CDR3 DNA is TGTGCCAGCTCGCCGGGAGGCGAGGGATCCCAGCATTTT. As protein: CASSPGGEGSQHF.

The CDR3 nucleotides read TGTGCCACCCAATGGGCGGGGGGTTGGAATGAGCAGTTCTTC. This encodes CATQWAGGWNEQFF. This chain uses TRBV28 with TRBJ2-1, with TRBD2 matching over 8 bases. The CDR3 consists of 14 residues. Trimming removed 10 bases from V and 7 bases from J; junction bases left unmatched: 12. From germline, CDR1 is MDHEN and CDR2 SYDVKM.

This clonotype occurred a few times. This rearrangement joins TRBV7-8 to TRBJ2-2, with a weak D call TRBD1 (6 bases). V was shortened by 1 base and J by 4 bases, with 13 bases between the two germline ends. The CDR3 runs 16 residues. CDR1 and CDR2 (germline): SGHVS, FQNEAQ. CDR3 nucleotide sequence: TGTGCCAGCAGCTTAGGATTCAGGGGTGGCACCGGGGAGCTGTTTTTT. Protein product: CASSLGFRGGTGELFF.

This sequence joins TRBV10-3 and TRBJ1-1; D uncertain. Looked up from germline, CDR1 is ENHRY and CDR2 is SYGVKD. The CDR3 is 13 residues long. V was clipped by 10 bases and J by 5 bases, with 17 bases between them. The CDR3 DNA follows: TGTGCCACCGCGGAGGGATCTAAGACTGAAGCTTTCTTT. Protein product: CATAEGSKTEAFF.

V is TRBV4-3 and J is TRBJ2-1, with TRBD1 matching 8 bases. The CDR3 contains 13 residues. From germline, CDR1 is LGHNA and CDR2 YSLEER. Germline trimming cut 5 bases from V and 6 bases from J; bases unmatched to any gene: 3. This CDR3 is CASSETGVNEQFF. In DNA form, the CDR3 reads TGCGCCAGCAGCGAGACAGGGGTCAATGAGCAGTTCTTC.

The V gene is TRBV2, the J gene TRBJ2-1; D uncertain. Germline CDR1 is SNHLY and CDR2 is FYNNEI. Trimming cost V 1 base and J 14 bases, with 12 bases left between them. The CDR3 runs to 12 residues. CDR3 protein: CASSEGVDSEFF. The CDR3 DNA reads as TGTGCCAGCAGTGAAGGCGTAGATTCAGAGTTCTTC.

The chain links TRBV9 to TRBJ2-1; D may be TRBD1 or TRBD2 (5 bases each). The ends were cut back, 3 bases at V and 6 bases at J, with 16 bases in the middle. This CDR3 is 15 amino acids long. From germline, CDR1 is SGDLS and CDR2 YYNGEE. The chain's CDR3 is CASSAGTRSTNEQFF. The CDR3 DNA reads TGTGCCAGCAGCGCCGGGACCCGATCTACCAATGAGCAGTTCTTC.

V gene TRBV10-3 combines with J gene TRBJ2-7; 11 positions agree with TRBD1. The CDR3 length is 14 residues. The V segment lost 6 bases and the J segment 6 bases; nucleotides outside the gene matches: 7. Germline V lookup: CDR1 ENHRY, CDR2 SYGVKD. The CDR3 DNA is TGTGCCATCAGCGGAGGACAGGGGGCTTCCGAGCAGTACTTC. Amino acid sequence: CAISGGQGASEQYF.

The chain links TRBV5-1 to TRBJ1-5, with 7 bases identical to TRBD1. This CDR3 contains 15 residues. Per the germline V gene, CDR1 is SGHRS and CDR2 is YFSETQ. V shed 3 bases, J shed 2 bases, and the junction held 5 bases outside the gene matches. The CDR3 region is CASSSTGERNQPQHF. The CDR3 nucleotides read TGCGCCAGCAGCTCTACAGGGGAGCGCAATCAGCCCCAGCATTTT. The whole variable domain, filled in from reference TRBV5-1 and TRBJ1-5, reads KAGVTQTPRYLIKTRGQQVTLSCSPISGHRSVSWYQQTPGQGLQFLFEYFSETQRNKGNFPGRFSGRQFSNSRSEMNVSTLELGDSALYLCASSSTGERNQPQHFGDGTRLSIL.

This clonotype came up a few times. The chain has TRBV29-1 and TRBJ1-2, with D unclear. Deletions cut 4 bases from V and 0 bases from J, with 12 bases between. The CDR3 extends over 14 amino acids. Germline V CDR1 and CDR2: SQVTM, ANQGSEA. This CDR3 is CSVGAPLTNYGYTF. DNA for the CDR3: TGCAGCGTTGGGGCACCGCTTACTAACTATGGCTACACCTTC.

Many counts were recorded for this clonotype. The rearrangement joins TRBV25-1 to TRBJ2-7, with D possibly being TRBD1 or TRBD2 (5 bases each). Germline V lookup: CDR1 MGHDK, CDR2 SYGVNS. V was trimmed by 3 bases and J by 2 bases, leaving 8 bases between them. This CDR3 is 13 amino acids long. This CDR3 reads CASSDGTTYEQYF. CDR3 DNA: TGTGCCAGCAGTGACGGGACGACCTACGAGCAGTACTTC.

The gene calls are TRBV25-1 and TRBJ2-1; 9 bases line up with TRBD2. This CDR3 spans 18 amino acids. J lost 6 bases, V lost 4 bases, and 16 bases had no gene match. Germline CDR1 MGHDK, CDR2 SYGVNS. CDR3 loop: CASSVGAGGLPWGNEQFF. In nucleotides, the CDR3 is TGTGCCAGCAGTGTGGGAGCGGGAGGCCTTCCATGGGGCAATGAGCAGTTCTTC.

The chain uses TRBV5-1 and TRBJ2-5, with 9 bases matching TRBD2. Germline loops: CDR1 SGHRS, CDR2 YFSETQ. Losses at the gene ends were 1 base for V and 4 bases for J; bases not matched to a gene: 11. CDR3 size: 17 residues. This chain's CDR3 is CASSLSGGGAERETQYF. Here the CDR3 DNA reads TGCGCCAGCAGCTTGTCTGGCGGGGGGGCCGAACGAGAGACCCAGTACTTC. The full variable domain, its missing parts supplied by reference TRBV5-1 and TRBJ2-5, is KAGVTQTPRYLIKTRGQQVTLSCSPISGHRSVSWYQQTPGQGLQFLFEYFSETQRNKGNFPGRFSGRQFSNSRSEMNVSTLELGDSALYLCASSLSGGGAERETQYFGPGTRLLVL.

This clonotype was picked up many times. The V gene is TRBV20-1, the J gene TRBJ2-5, with 8 bases identical to TRBD1. Looked up from germline, CDR1 is DFQATT and CDR2 is SNEGSKA (reference sequence). J lost 3 bases, V lost 6 bases, and 12 bases had no gene match. This CDR3 has 15 residues. In DNA form, the CDR3 reads TGCAGTGCAAAACGCAGGGGGCGGGTGGAAGAGACCCAGTACTTC. It translates to CSAKRRGRVEETQYF.

The V gene is TRBV29-1, the J gene TRBJ2-1; TRBD2 matches at 7 bases. The CDR3 is made up of 17 amino acids. The germline CDR1 and CDR2 sequences are SQVTM and ANQGSEA. V shed 5 bases and J 4 bases; nucleotides not matched to a gene: 17. CDR3 in amino acids: CSVSGGMWEPSYNEQFF. The CDR3 DNA sequence: TGCAGCGTTTCCGGGGGGATGTGGGAGCCGAGTTACAATGAGCAGTTCTTC.

This clonotype occurred many times. This rearrangement joins TRBV5-5 to TRBJ1-1; D might be TRBD1 (5 bases). Trimming cost V 2 bases and J 6 bases, with 8 bases left between them. Germline V gene lookup returns CDR1 SGHKS and CDR2 YYEKEE (reference sequence). This CDR3 is 12 amino acids long. This CDR3 reads CASSLLGPEAFF. The CDR3 DNA reads as TGTGCCAGCAGCTTATTGGGACCTGAAGCTTTCTTT. The full variable domain, with the rest looked up from reference TRBV5-5 and TRBJ1-1, is DAGVTQSPTHLIKTRGQQVTLRCSPISGHKSVSWYQQVLGQGPQFIFQYYEKEERGRGNFPDRFSARQFPNYSSELNVNALLLGDSALYLCASSLLGPEAFFGQGTRLTVV.

The chain uses TRBV12-3 or TRBV12-4 and TRBJ2-2; D is uncertain. V was cut by 7 bases and J by 3 bases, with 9 bases left in between. CDR3 length: 13 amino acids. CDR3 in amino acids: CASTHTYTGELFF. CDR3 coding DNA: TGTGCCAGCACCCATACCTACACCGGGGAGCTGTTTTTT.

This clonotype was picked up many times. The V gene is TRBV12-3 or TRBV12-4, the J gene TRBJ2-1; 16 nucleotides agree with TRBD2. The V gene end was trimmed by 3 bases and the J gene end by 6 bases; junction bases not matched to a gene: 17. The CDR3 has 21 amino acids. The CDR3 region has the DNA TGTGCCAGCAGTTTTAGGGGACTAGCGGGAGGGCTTCAAGGTTCTAGCAATGAGCAGTTCTTC. It is translated as CASSFRGLAGGLQGSSNEQFF.

This clonotype was seen at least ten times. The chain couples TRBV7-2 to TRBJ2-1; 9 bases agree with TRBD2. The V gene end was trimmed by 3 bases and the J gene end by 6 bases; junction bases not matched to a gene: 3. The CDR3 covers 14 residues. The V gene's germline CDR1 is SGHTA and CDR2 FQGNSA. CDR3 coding DNA: TGTGCCAGCAGCTTTCTGCGGGAGGGCAATGAGCAGTTCTTC. Translating it yields CASSFLREGNEQFF.

The chain links TRBV7-2 to TRBJ2-2; D unresolved. CDR3 size: 14 residues. Germline V gene lookup returns CDR1 SGHTA and CDR2 FQGNSA. Trimming removed 5 bases from V and 4 bases from J, with 11 bases in between. The CDR3 DNA reads as TGTGCCAGCAGCCTCCCAGTCGGCACCGGGGAGCTGTTTTTT. Translated, it gives CASSLPVGTGELFF.

This clonotype turned up a few times. This chain joins TRBV5-5 and TRBJ2-3; tentatively, D is TRBD2 (5 bases). Trimming pared 5 bases from V and 6 bases from J, leaving 19 bases between. The CDR3 sequence is 15 residues long. CDR1 is SGHKS, CDR2 YYEKEE, per germline (reference sequence). CDR3 region: CASSGTGSPGDTQYF. CDR3 coding DNA: TGTGCCAGCAGTGGTACCGGGTCTCCGGGGGATACGCAGTATTTT.

This chain connects TRBV7-8 to TRBJ2-3; D might be TRBD1 or TRBD2, each matching 5 bases. The CDR3 is 15 residues long. The germline V gene encodes CDR1 SGHVS and CDR2 FQNEAQ. Trimming cost V 5 bases and J 6 bases, with 18 bases left between them. CDR3 sequence reads: CASSPGRLVGDTQYF. CDR3 DNA sequence: TGTGCCAGCAGCCCGGGACGGCTAGTCGGTGATACGCAGTATTTT.

This clonotype was detected many times. This chain connects TRBV7-2 to TRBJ1-3; D possibly corresponds to TRBD1 (5 bases). The V and J ends lost 1 base and 4 bases respectively, with 17 bases between them. CDR1 SGHTA and CDR2 FQGNSA come from the germline V gene. The CDR3 is 17 residues long. CDR3 residues: CASSLGRGRVRGNTIYF. The DNA for the CDR3 is TGTGCCAGCAGCTTAGGGCGAGGCAGGGTACGGGGAAACACCATATATTTT.

This clonotype has just a few counts. This chain joins TRBV15 and TRBJ2-1; D perhaps matches TRBD2 (6 bases). There are 15 residues in the CDR3. The V and J ends lost 1 base and 4 bases respectively, with 11 bases between them. Germline CDR1 is LNHNV and CDR2 is YYDKDF (reference sequence). CDR3 region: CATSRAEGKYNEQFF. CDR3 nucleotides: TGTGCCACCAGCAGAGCGGAGGGAAAGTACAATGAGCAGTTCTTC.